This T cell receptor beta chain was documented in a study of CD8+ T cells in alopecia areata. General study results and limits: A large proportion of expanded lesional clones were detected persisting in scalp and blood during tofacitinib.

This clone showed up just a few times. Its antigen remains unidentified. TCR sequencing used cDNA made by reverse transcription of extracted RNA. Assay: immunoSEQ multiplex PCR; the TCRdb copy retains only in-frame clones and omits some. This table holds under 350,000 clones, nearly 60% found once. Treatment given: oral pan-JAK inhibitor, 5-10 mg twice daily. The receptor's source is a human donor with alopecia areata. Sequences were derived from CD4+ T cells sorted from blood, sampled at week 24, from a patient treated with tofacitinib.

CDR3 nucleotides: TGTGCCAGCAGCCTACCAGCGGGGGGGCCGGAGTTCTTC. Its translation: CASSLPAGGPEFF. J is TRBJ2-1 and V is TRBV7-9, with TRBD2 matching 10 bases. Per the germline V gene, CDR1 is SEHNR and CDR2 is FQNEAQ (reference sequence). This CDR3 spans 13 amino acids. V was pared by 5 bases and J by 14 bases, with 9 bases of the junction left unmatched. The whole variable domain, filled in from reference TRBV7-9 and TRBJ2-1, reads DTGVSQNPRHKITKRGQNVTFRCDPISEHNRLYWYRQTLGQGPEFLTYFQNEAQLEKSRLLSDRFSAERPKGSFSTLEIQRTEQGDSAMYLCASSLPAGGPEFFGPGTRLTVL.